Listed below are T cell receptor beta chains from one sample, sequenced in a study of cytomegalovirus exposure and HLA in healthy donors. Sequencing used immunoSEQ multiplex PCR; TCRdb keeps in-frame clones, though not all of them. The sample has approximately 97,000 clones; 93% are singletons. The specimen sequenced was PBMCs. The source is a woman younger than 45 in good health and CMV-seropositive. CDR3s include the opening cysteine and the closing phenylalanine or tryptophan. The order of the fields is CDR3 protein, clone size, V gene. For some rows the clone size is stated as once, few or many, or as a class when expanded; others skip it.

CDR3aa: CASNQISGGNEQYF; abundance: -; v_gene: TRBV2
CDR3aa: CASSVWGRIETQYF; abundance: -; v_gene: TRBV19
CDR3aa: CASSQDGRGRSTDTQYF; abundance: once; v_gene: TRBV4-1
CDR3aa: CASSQNRGGEKLFF; abundance: -; v_gene: TRBV19
CDR3aa: CASSETGSTGNTIYF; abundance: -; v_gene: TRBV6-1
CDR3aa: CASSASRAKNTEAFF; abundance: once; v_gene: TRBV6-5
CDR3aa: CSVRDRGVNYGYTF; abundance: -; v_gene: TRBV29-1
CDR3aa: CASSLTPSLGQGNTGELFF; abundance: -; v_gene: TRBV5-5
CDR3aa: CSYSGTGGALGTEAFF; abundance: -; v_gene: TRBV29-1
CDR3aa: CASSPGGISYNEQFF; abundance: -; v_gene: TRBV5-1
CDR3aa: CASSVKYQGEETQYF; abundance: -; v_gene: TRBV9
CDR3aa: CAWIQANTEAFF; abundance: -; v_gene: TRBV30
CDR3aa: CASSGDRWEETQYF; abundance: -; v_gene: TRBV5-1
CDR3aa: CASSEPARGLNYGYTF; abundance: -; v_gene: TRBV28
CDR3aa: CASSFLSYEQYF; abundance: -; v_gene: TRBV6-1
CDR3aa: CASRGQGSATEAFF; abundance: -; v_gene: TRBV19